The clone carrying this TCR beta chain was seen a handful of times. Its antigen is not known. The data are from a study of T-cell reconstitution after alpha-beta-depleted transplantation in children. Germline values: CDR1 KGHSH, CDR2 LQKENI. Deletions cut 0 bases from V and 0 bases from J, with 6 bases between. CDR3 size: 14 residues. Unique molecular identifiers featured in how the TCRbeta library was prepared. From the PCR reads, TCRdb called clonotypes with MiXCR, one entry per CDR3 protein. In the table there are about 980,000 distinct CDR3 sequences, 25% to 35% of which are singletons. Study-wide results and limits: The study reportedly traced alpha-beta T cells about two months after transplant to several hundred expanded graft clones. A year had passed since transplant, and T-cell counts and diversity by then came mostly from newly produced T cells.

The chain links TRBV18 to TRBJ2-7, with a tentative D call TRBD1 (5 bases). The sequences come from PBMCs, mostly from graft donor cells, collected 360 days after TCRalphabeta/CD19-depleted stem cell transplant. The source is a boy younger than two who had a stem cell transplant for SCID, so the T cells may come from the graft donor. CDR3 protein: CASSPPGDSYEQYF. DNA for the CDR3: TGTGCCAGCTCACCACCAGGGGACTCCTACGAGCAGTACTTC.